This passage covers 27 T cell receptor beta chains from one sample sequenced in a study of blood T cell repertoires in COVID-19. Here immunoSEQ multiplex PCR was the method, and the copy in TCRdb shows in-frame clones only, minus some. The sample shows over 30,000 clones, 70% to 90% of them seen only once. Sequenced material: peripheral blood. The receptors originated from a man aged 65-85 years with active COVID-19.

V gene TRBV19 combines with J gene TRBJ2-5, with TRBD2 identical over 8 bases. The CDR3 consists of 16 residues. CDR1 is LNHDA, CDR2 SQIVND, per germline (reference sequence). Trimming at V came to 3 bases and at J to 4 bases, leaving 10 bases not matched to a gene. DNA for the CDR3: TGTGCCAGTAGTATCGGAGCGGGAGTGGTTTCAGAGACCCAGTACTTC. It translates to CASSIGAGVVSETQYF.

The chain recombines TRBV10-1 with TRBJ2-3; D may be TRBD2 (6 bases). The CDR3 length is 15 residues. V dropped 5 bases and J dropped 7 bases, with 19 bases sitting between them. From germline, CDR1 is WNHNN and CDR2 SYGVQD (reference sequence). DNA for the CDR3: TGCGCCAGCAGTCCTGCCGGGGGAACTAGTTATACGCAGTATTTT. This encodes CASSPAGGTSYTQYF.

This clone has only one observation. This chain uses TRBV7-2 with TRBJ2-7, with 8 nucleotides matching TRBD1. Losses at the gene ends were 2 bases for V and 5 bases for J; bases not matched to a gene: 5. Germline V lookup: CDR1 SGHTA, CDR2 FQGNSA. CDR3 length: 14 amino acids. Here the CDR3 DNA reads TGTGCCAGCAGCTTATGGACAGGGAACAACGAGCAGTACTTC. Translating it yields CASSLWTGNNEQYF.

The chain uses TRBV5-1 and TRBJ2-7; D uncertain. From germline, CDR1 is SGHRS and CDR2 YFSETQ. V gave up 0 bases and J gave up 2 bases, with 21 bases separating them. The CDR3 contains 18 residues. DNA of the CDR3: TGCGCCAGCAGCTTGGCGGGTCTCCGAGGAATTGCAACCTACGAGCAGTACTTC. It yields the protein CASSLAGLRGIATYEQYF.

This clone was counted only a few times. The gene calls are TRBV19 and TRBJ2-7; TRBD2 aligns across 10 bases. After removal of 8 bases from V and 6 bases from J, the junction contained 13 bases not matched to a gene. Germline V gene data show CDR1 as LNHDA and CDR2 as SQIVND (reference sequence). The CDR3 runs 15 residues. The CDR3 nucleotides read TGTGCCAGTTCACCGCTAGCGGGAGCGCGTCGCGAGCAGTACTTC. This codes for CASSPLAGARREQYF.

The rearrangement links TRBV4-1 to TRBJ1-2; perhaps TRBD1 as D (6 bases). Germline V CDR1 and CDR2: MGHRA, YSYEKL. CDR3 length: 12 residues. V lost 0 bases and J 8 bases, leaving 7 bases between the germline ends. CDR3 loop: CASSQDRGGYTF. The DNA of the CDR3 is TGCGCCAGCAGCCAAGATAGGGGGGGCTACACCTTC.

This chain connects TRBV5-1 to TRBJ1-4, with TRBD1 as a possible D gene (5 bases). The V gene lost 5 bases and the J gene lost 1 base, with 9 bases spanning the gap. The CDR3 is 14 amino acids. The germline V gene encodes CDR1 SGHRS and CDR2 YFSETQ. The CDR3 spells CASRLGQTNEKLFF. CDR3 in DNA: TGCGCCAGCAGATTAGGACAAACTAATGAAAAACTGTTTTTT.

The rearrangement joins TRBV5-4 to TRBJ2-2, with TRBD2 matching 8 bases. The V gene end was trimmed by 3 bases and the J gene end by 4 bases; junction bases not matched to a gene: 5. Germline V CDR1 and CDR2: SGHNT, YYREEE (reference sequence). This CDR3 spans 15 amino acids. The CDR3 sequence is CASSWGREGTGELFF. The CDR3, as DNA: TGTGCCAGCAGCTGGGGCCGGGAGGGCACCGGGGAGCTGTTTTTT.

The V gene is TRBV7-2, the J gene TRBJ1-4, with 9 bases fitting TRBD1. CDR3 length: 15 residues. Germline loops: CDR1 SGHTA, CDR2 FQGNSA. Unmatched junction bases numbered 3, after V lost 1 base and J lost 6 bases. The CDR3 region is CASSLGGQGYEKLFF. The CDR3 bases are TGTGCCAGCAGCTTAGGGGGACAGGGATATGAAAAACTGTTTTTT.

The rearrangement links TRBV20-1 to TRBJ2-1, with 9 bases that match TRBD2. J was trimmed by 8 bases and V by 3 bases; bases with no gene match: 11. CDR1 is DFQATT, CDR2 SNEGSKA, per germline (reference sequence). This CDR3 has 15 amino acids. CDR3 region: CSASIGSGRVDEQFF. CDR3 sequence (DNA): TGCAGTGCTAGTATAGGTAGCGGGAGAGTCGATGAGCAGTTCTTC.

This clone was counted only a few times. The chain joins TRBV6-5 to TRBJ1-1; tentative D call: TRBD1 (6 bases). Between the trimmed V and J ends, which lost 7 bases and 4 bases, there was a span of 16 bases. In germline, CDR1 is MNHEY, CDR2 SVGAGI. The CDR3 covers 14 residues. CDR3 sequence reads: CASTRGGLPTEAFF. The DNA of the CDR3 is TGTGCCAGCACCCGGGGGGGGCTCCCCACTGAAGCTTTCTTT.

V gene TRBV28 combines with J gene TRBJ1-3; D may be TRBD1 (5 bases). Germline assignment: CDR1 MDHEN and CDR2 SYDVKM. This CDR3 has 14 residues. V lost 8 bases and J lost 0, with 11 bases in between. CDR3 residues: CASRQGYSGNTIYF. In DNA form, the CDR3 reads TGTGCCAGCCGCCAGGGTTACTCTGGAAACACCATATATTTT.

This clone came up a few times. The chain links TRBV28 to TRBJ2-4; maybe TRBD2 (5 bases). This CDR3 comprises 17 residues. The V end lost 2 bases, the J end lost 0 bases, and 14 bases lay between the germline ends. CDR1 is MDHEN, CDR2 SYDVKM, per germline. The DNA of the CDR3 is TGTGCCAGCAGTTTACTCAGCGGAGGTTTAGCCAAAAACATTCAGTACTTC. It encodes CASSLLSGGLAKNIQYF. Full variable domain (rest looked up from reference TRBV28 and TRBJ2-4): DVKVTQSSRYLVKRTGEKVFLECVQDMDHENMFWYRQDPGLGLRLIYFSYDVKMKEKGDIPEGYSVSREKKERFSLILESASTNQTSMYLCASSLLSGGLAKNIQYFGAGTRLSVL.

This chain connects TRBV18 to TRBJ2-1; no firm D call. Per germline, CDR1 KGHSH and CDR2 LQKENI. The CDR3 extends over 13 amino acids. Deletions cut 1 base from V and 7 bases from J, with 8 bases between. CDR3 sequence (DNA): TGTGCCAGCTCACCACTCGTTGCGAATGAGCAGTTCTTC. Translated, it gives CASSPLVANEQFF.

The chain employs TRBV21-1 and TRBJ2-3; whether TRBD1, the table's D call, matches the DNA was not checked. TRBV21-1 is flagged as a pseudogene. This CDR3 region has 16 residues. CDR3 DNA sequence: TGTGCCAGCAGCAAAGGAGGACAGGTCGGTACAGATACGCAGTATTTT. Protein sequence: CASSKGGQVGTDTQYF.

CDR3 bases: TGTGCCAGCAGCCAAACGGTACAAGTTAGCGGGAATTACGAGCAGTACTTC. Amino acid sequence: CASSQTVQVSGNYEQYF. The chain uses TRBV4-2 and TRBJ2-7; the match to TRBD2 covers 8 bases. The V and J ends lost 2 bases and 4 bases, in that order; junction bases with no gene match: 13. Germline CDR1 is LGHNA and CDR2 is YNFKEQ. This CDR3 comprises 17 residues.

The table lists this clone with a few counts. The chain employs TRBV7-9 and TRBJ2-3; TRBD2 agrees at 15 bases. Trimming cost V 5 bases and J 2 bases; bases outside gene matches: 2. Germline CDR1 is SEHNR and CDR2 is FQNEAQ (reference sequence). The CDR3 is 16 amino acids. This chain's CDR3 is CASSRTSGRVTDTQYF. The CDR3 bases are TGTGCCAGCAGCCGGACTAGCGGGAGGGTCACAGATACGCAGTATTTT. The full variable domain, rest sourced from reference TRBV7-9 and TRBJ2-3, is DTGVSQNPRHKITKRGQNVTFRCDPISEHNRLYWYRQTLGQGPEFLTYFQNEAQLEKSRLLSDRFSAERPKGSFSTLEIQRTEQGDSAMYLCASSRTSGRVTDTQYFGPGTRLTVL.

The chain employs TRBV3-1 (or the pseudogene TRBV3-2) and TRBJ2-5, with a weak D call TRBD1 (6 bases). The germline V and J ends were trimmed by 5 bases and 2 bases, with 24 bases remaining between them. The CDR3 contains 18 residues. Germline CDR1 LGHDT, CDR2 YNNKEL (reference sequence). The CDR3 here is CASSDRQRGYLLQETQYF. The CDR3, as DNA: TGTGCCAGCAGCGACCGGCAAAGGGGGTACCTCCTTCAAGAGACCCAGTACTTC.

In its sample, this clone is hyperexpanded (1% or more). The chain joins TRBV5-1 to TRBJ2-3; D may be TRBD1 (5 bases). Germline assignment: CDR1 SGHRS and CDR2 YFSETQ. There are 14 residues in the CDR3. V lost 0 bases, J lost 0 bases, and 5 bases lay in between. The CDR3 bases are TGCGCCAGCAGCTTGGGACAGAGCACAGATACGCAGTATTTT. It translates to CASSLGQSTDTQYF.

Details on this clone: The same CDR3 is also encoded by other DNA sequences in this sample. The rearrangement links TRBV7-2 to TRBJ2-3, with D maybe TRBD2 (6 bases). The CDR3 loop spans 14 amino acids. The germline CDR1 and CDR2 sequences are SGHTA and FQGNSA. The germline V and J ends were trimmed by 5 bases and 3 bases, with 12 bases remaining between them. CDR3 in DNA: TGTGCCAGCAGCCTGGGACTCCTTACAGATACGCAGTATTTT. Amino acids: CASSLGLLTDTQYF.

The rearrangement uses TRBV5-1 and TRBJ2-7; 9 bases are shared with TRBD2. The CDR3 is 15 amino acids. The germline CDR1 and CDR2 sequences are SGHRS and YFSETQ. After removal of 0 bases from V and 2 bases from J, the junction contained 3 bases not matched to a gene. CDR3 in amino acids: CASSLGGGRAYEQYF. CDR3 coding DNA: TGCGCCAGCAGCTTGGGGGGCGGGAGGGCCTACGAGCAGTACTTC.

The chain recombines TRBV28 with TRBJ2-1; D is ambiguous. Germline CDR1 and CDR2: MDHEN and SYDVKM. Trimming took 2 bases from V and 2 from J, leaving 10 bases between them. The CDR3 covers 15 residues. CDR3 sequence: CASSLTAVTYNEQFF. CDR3 nucleotide sequence: TGTGCCAGCAGTTTAACGGCGGTGACCTACAATGAGCAGTTCTTC.

V and J are TRBV30 and TRBJ1-2; D unresolved. The CDR3 is 15 amino acids. Between the trimmed V and J ends, which lost 0 bases and 2 bases, there was a span of 13 bases. Looked up from germline, CDR1 is GTSNPN and CDR2 is SVGIG (reference sequence). CDR3 region: CAWSVRGLLNYGYTF. CDR3 bases: TGTGCCTGGAGTGTACGGGGTCTCCTGAACTATGGCTACACCTTC.

The V gene is TRBV7-2, the J gene TRBJ2-7, with 9 bases matching TRBD2. Germline trimming cut 1 base from V and 3 bases from J; bases unmatched to any gene: 1. CDR1 and CDR2 (germline): SGHTA, FQGNSA. The CDR3 contains 14 residues. The CDR3 sequence is CASSLGTSDYEQYF. CDR3 DNA: TGTGCCAGCAGCTTAGGGACTAGCGACTACGAGCAGTACTTC.

The chain combines TRBV29-1 with TRBJ1-3; 8 bases are shared with TRBD1. J lost 4 bases, V lost 6 bases, and 8 bases had no gene match. Germline CDR1 reads SQVTM; CDR2 reads ANQGSEA. CDR3 length: 14 amino acids. This chain's CDR3 is CSVATGVTGNTIYF. CDR3 DNA: TGCAGCGTGGCGACAGGGGTCACGGGAAACACCATATATTTT.

This clone was observed once. The CDR3 nucleotides are TGTGCCAGCAGCTTGGGACAGCCATCCTCTGGAAACACCATATATTTT. Translation gives CASSLGQPSSGNTIYF. The chain recombines TRBV7-6 with TRBJ1-3, with TRBD1 matching over 7 bases. Trimming took 3 bases from V and 0 from J; bases not matched to a gene: 5. This CDR3 is built from 16 residues. Germline V gives CDR1 SGHVS, CDR2 FNYEAQ.

The genes are TRBV11-2 and TRBJ1-1, with D unresolved. Trimming took 3 bases from V and 8 from J, leaving 13 bases between them. This CDR3 has 13 amino acids. Germline values: CDR1 SGHAT, CDR2 FQNNGV. The CDR3, as DNA: TGTGCCAGCAGCTTGGGTTTCGGGAGAGAAGCTTTCTTT. It codes for CASSLGFGREAFF.